This section outlines one TCR beta chain sequence together with its context. It lacks a known antigen. Qualities for individual bases were not recorded, and no much larger clone is one base off. A distance of 11 bases separates the germline ends of V and J, which lose 2 bases and 2 bases respectively. As encoded in the germline V gene (reference sequence), CDR1 is SEHNR while CDR2 is FQNEAQ. Counted from cysteine to phenylalanine, this CDR3 has 15 amino acids. Only CDR3 DNA is held: 45 bases, read in frame from base 1. The data belong to a study of blood T cells in healthy people across ages (dated by TCRdb to between 2014 and 2016). The study in broad terms: Template switching captured roughly one uniquely barcoded TCR beta cDNA molecule per two T cells in model experiments. The study analyzed two additional independent replicas of 1 million unique cDNA reads from the same blood draw for two donors, one aged 18 to 30 and one aged 80 or older. Age-related changes in TCR beta repertoire diversity were measured in the study by deep sequencing normalized with unique cDNA molecular identifiers. Donors were grouped into four age groups: young (average 16 years), middle-aged (about 38), aged (62) and long-lived (about 89). To avoid experimental bias, donors of different ages were spread randomly across the sequencing lanes. General findings and caveats noted by the study authors: There was a strong correlation between observed TCR beta diversity and the percentage of naive T cells measured by flow cytometry. Compared with the aged group, the long-lived group had more naive CD4+ T cells, fewer expanded clones and increased TCR diversity, a pattern suggesting age selection. Because donor CMV infection status was unknown, age-related changes in expanded clonotypes were potentially confounded. Because profiling used bulk unsorted PBMCs, naive and antigen-experienced compartments could not be compared conclusively. Observed TCR beta diversity per million T cells fell roughly linearly with age, and a significant reduction was already apparent by age around 39. Estimates of total diversity based on one million sequenced T cells were considered lower bounds and underestimates.

Libraries came from 5' RACE. Sequencing was carried out with an Illumina HiSeq 2500. A second PCR of roughly 7 to 12 cycles was run with a J-beta primer mix and a sample-barcoded 5' primer. Each TCR beta cDNA molecule received a unique molecular identifier from a template-switch 5' adaptor carrying 12 random nucleotides. At least 3 million CDR3-containing paired-end reads were obtained from each sample. First-strand cDNA was synthesized from all RNA with the Mint cDNA synthesis kit, primed by a TRBC-specific oligonucleotide. Following uracil-DNA glycosylase treatment, a first 18-cycle PCR with universal primers M1SS and BC2_uni_R was performed on all cDNA. The original methods were these. For normalization, 1 million high-quality reads were randomly selected from each sample, with every read carrying a distinct molecular identifier. Instead of being binned into consensus sequences, reads that shared molecular identifiers were thrown out. CDR3 identification, clonotype clustering and error correction used MiTCR with a Q25 quality threshold and the strictest error-elimination algorithm. A nonparametric unseen species model with Euler transformation was used to estimate lower-bound total TCR beta diversity. The public reads were quality trimmed at Q25 with fastp and then assembled into clones with MiXCR by TCRdb, keeping productive beta chains. Every CDR3 protein is listed once, alongside the most common genes and DNA of its rows. The V and J calls here are based on TCRdb, not the publication. The sample table records 590,000 or so distinct CDR3 sequences; less than 35% of these occur just once. Jointly, the top ten make up roughly 14% of the sample.

The donors were roughly 40 Caucasian individuals from Russia, aged roughly 6 to 90 years, who were systemically healthy. Each donor gave ten milliliters of peripheral blood, collected into EDTA-treated Vacutainer tubes. Ficoll-Paque density-gradient centrifugation was used to isolate PBMCs, with at least 6 million per sample. Total RNA, at least 6 micrograms per sample, was extracted from PBMCs with Trizol reagent. The percentages of naive CD45RAhigh/CD27high T cells were determined by flow cytometry on a PBMC aliquot from every donor. The sample was blood. The clonotype comes from a woman of 80 years or more in good health. The sequence is built from TRBV7-9 and TRBJ2-3; possibly the D gene is TRBD2, per 5 matching bases. The DNA sequence is TGTGCCAGCAGCTTACCTACGGGGTTCACAGATACGCAGTATTTT. This codes for CASSLPTGFTDTQYF. The CDR3, completed at both ends by the reference TRBV7-9 and TRBJ2-3 genes, gives the full variable domain DTGVSQNPRHKITKRGQNVTFRCDPISEHNRLYWYRQTLGQGPEFLTYFQNEAQLEKSRLLSDRFSAERPKGSFSTLEIQRTEQGDSAMYLCASSLPTGFTDTQYFGPGTRLTVL.